The 27 T cell receptor beta chains listed next were all sequenced from one sample in a study of T-cell memory formation after mild COVID-19. In TCRdb, the 5' RACE reads were re-called with MiXCR into one record per CDR3 protein. This table holds approximately 300,000 distinct CDR3 sequences, roughly 19% found once. The sequenced sample consisted of PBMCs or a T cell subset sorted from them (not recorded which). These receptors originate from a young man who had mild COVID-19 (a few samples of this study predate the infection). Cell type and time point are not known.

This clonotype has more than one count but fewer than ten. Here the CDR3 reads CASALSYEQYF. In DNA, the CDR3 is TGTGCTAGTGCCCTGTCCTACGAGCAGTACTTC. The rearrangement uses TRBV12-5 and TRBJ2-7; D is uncertain. Germline CDR1 LGHNT, CDR2 FRNRAP. V was shortened by 7 bases and J by 1 base, with 5 bases between the two germline ends. This CDR3 spans 11 amino acids.

This clonotype appeared a few times. J is TRBJ2-1 and V is TRBV20-1; TRBD2 agrees at 10 bases. There are 17 residues in the CDR3. Germline assignment: CDR1 DFQATT and CDR2 SNEGSKA (reference sequence). The junction had 10 bases not matched to a gene; V was cut back by 5 bases and J by 0 bases. The CDR3 nucleotides are TGCAGTGCTCAGCGGGGGGGCCCCCGGGGCTCCTACAATGAGCAGTTCTTC. Its translation: CSAQRGGPRGSYNEQFF.

This clonotype was found a few times. The chain combines TRBV5-1 with TRBJ1-1; a possible D gene is TRBD1 (5 bases). Germline CDR1 is SGHRS and CDR2 is YFSETQ. V was shortened by 6 bases and J by 7 bases, with 19 bases between the two germline ends. The CDR3 covers 14 residues. CDR3 residues: CASTRGQTGVEAFF. CDR3 DNA: TGCGCCAGCACCAGAGGACAAACCGGGGTTGAAGCTTTCTTT. Together with reference TRBV5-1 and TRBJ1-1, the CDR3 gives the full variable domain: KAGVTQTPRYLIKTRGQQVTLSCSPISGHRSVSWYQQTPGQGLQFLFEYFSETQRNKGNFPGRFSGRQFSNSRSEMNVSTLELGDSALYLCASTRGQTGVEAFFGQGTRLTVV.

This clonotype was counted between two and nine times. This chain links TRBV9 with TRBJ2-5; 8 bases agree with TRBD1. Per germline, CDR1 SGDLS and CDR2 YYNGEE. With V trimmed by 0 bases and J by 3 bases, 1 base remained unmatched. CDR3 size: 14 residues. CDR3 nucleotide sequence: TGTGCCAGCAGCGTAGCGACAGGGGAAGAGACCCAGTACTTC. Its protein product is CASSVATGEETQYF.

J is TRBJ2-1 and V is TRBV29-1, with D hard to call. The CDR3 has 13 residues. Between the trimmed V and J ends, which lost 5 bases and 0 bases, there was a span of 8 bases. Germline CDR1 reads SQVTM; CDR2 reads ANQGSEA. The CDR3 is CSVSAYSYNEQFF. The CDR3, as DNA: TGCAGCGTTTCGGCCTACTCCTACAATGAGCAGTTCTTC.

A few counts support this clonotype. The chain joins TRBV15 to TRBJ1-4, with 8 bases aligning to TRBD1. J gave up 4 bases and V 0 bases, and 7 bases lay outside the gene matches. Germline V gene data show CDR1 as LNHNV and CDR2 as YYDKDF (reference sequence). The CDR3 loop spans 17 amino acids. The CDR3 region is CATSRDVGQGYNEKLFF. In DNA, the CDR3 is TGTGCCACCAGCAGAGATGTAGGACAGGGCTATAATGAAAAACTGTTTTTT.

This clonotype was observed a handful of times. This chain links TRBV3-1 with TRBJ2-3; D may be TRBD2 (5 bases). The CDR3 loop spans 15 amino acids. The germline CDR1 and CDR2 sequences are LGHDT and YNNKEL (reference sequence). The germline V and J ends were trimmed by 0 bases and 2 bases, with 9 bases remaining between them. CDR3: CASSQEDSYTDTQYF. CDR3 nucleotides: TGTGCCAGCAGCCAAGAGGACTCCTACACAGATACGCAGTATTTT.

This chain connects TRBV12-3 or TRBV12-4 to TRBJ1-6; TRBD1 matches at 7 bases. This CDR3 comprises 14 residues. V dropped 6 bases and J dropped 7; count of bases not matched to a gene: 6. The CDR3 loop is CASRWGQPNSPLHF. In DNA, the CDR3 is TGTGCCAGCAGATGGGGACAGCCCAATTCACCCCTCCACTTT.

This clonotype was counted only a few times. The rearrangement links TRBV20-1 to TRBJ2-3; 9 nucleotides align to TRBD1. The length of the CDR3 is 13 residues. Germline trimming cut 5 bases from V and 4 bases from J; bases unmatched to any gene: 4. Germline V CDR1 and CDR2: DFQATT, SNEGSKA (reference sequence). As DNA, the CDR3 is TGCAGTGCTCCGGGACAGGGAGCAGATACGCAGTATTTT. This gives the protein CSAPGQGADTQYF.

This clonotype has just a few counts. The chain carries TRBV20-1 and TRBJ2-7; no reliable D call. Germline-derived CDR1 and CDR2 are DFQATT and SNEGSKA (reference sequence). This CDR3 has 12 amino acids. The V end was cut by 5 bases, the J end by 6 bases, with 14 bases between. The CDR3 DNA follows: TGCAGTGCTTCTACAGTGGCCTCCGAGCAGTACGTC. Amino acids: CSASTVASEQYV.

This clonotype was detected a few times. The chain recombines TRBV27 with TRBJ1-1, with a weak D call TRBD1 (6 bases). Germline values: CDR1 MNHEY, CDR2 SMNVEV (reference sequence). CDR3 length equals 14 residues. Between the trimmed V and J ends, which lost 3 bases and 5 bases, there was a span of 13 bases. The CDR3 region is CASSLVPGETEAFF. The CDR3 nucleotides are TGTGCCAGCAGTTTGGTGCCAGGGGAGACTGAAGCTTTCTTT.

The chain joins TRBV11-2 to TRBJ2-2, with D uncertain. The CDR3 extends over 14 amino acids. Trimming cost V 5 bases and J 3 bases, with 10 bases left between them. CDR1 and CDR2 (germline): SGHAT, FQNNGV. This CDR3 reads CASSRTAHTGELFF. CDR3 sequence (DNA): TGTGCCAGCAGCCGGACGGCCCACACCGGGGAGCTGTTTTTT.

The chain uses TRBV7-2 and TRBJ1-1; D is perhaps TRBD1 (6 bases). Germline loops: CDR1 SGHTA, CDR2 FQGNSA. The V end lost 2 bases, the J end lost 8 bases, and 9 bases lay between the germline ends. This CDR3 has 12 residues. The CDR3 reads CASSLFRGEAFF. The DNA of the CDR3 is TGTGCCAGCAGCTTATTCAGGGGCGAAGCTTTCTTT.

Only a few counts were recorded for this clonotype. The chain carries TRBV20-1 and TRBJ1-1; TRBD1 aligns across 9 bases. Trimming took 1 base from V and 1 from J; bases not matched to a gene: 10. The CDR3 runs 17 residues. CDR1 and CDR2 from the germline V gene are DFQATT and SNEGSKA (reference sequence). CDR3 amino acids: CSARARDRALQNTEAFF. The CDR3 DNA sequence: TGCAGTGCTAGAGCCCGGGACAGGGCTCTGCAGAACACTGAAGCTTTCTTT.

This clonotype was picked up one time. V usage is TRBV6-6 and J usage is TRBJ1-5; TRBD1 aligns across 11 bases. This CDR3 has 16 amino acids. V trimming: 0 bases; J trimming: 5 bases; junction bases outside the gene matches: 3. From germline, CDR1 is MNHNY and CDR2 SVGAGI (reference sequence). As DNA, the CDR3 is TGTGCCAGCAGTTACTCCGGGACAGGGGGATATCAGCCCCAGCATTTT. Translated: CASSYSGTGGYQPQHF.

This clonotype was detected only a few times. This chain uses TRBV5-1 with TRBJ2-3, with a weak D call TRBD2 (5 bases). The CDR3 spans 14 residues. The germline V gene encodes CDR1 SGHRS and CDR2 YFSETQ. Trimming pared 0 bases from V and 6 bases from J, leaving 11 bases between. The chain's CDR3 is CASSLDGRGDTQYF. DNA of the CDR3: TGCGCCAGCAGCTTGGACGGCCGCGGGGATACGCAGTATTTT.

The V call is TRBV11-3, the J call TRBJ2-5; D perhaps matches TRBD2 (5 bases). CDR1 and CDR2 (germline): SGHNT, YENEEA. The V gene lost 0 bases and the J gene lost 1 base, with 9 bases spanning the gap. CDR3 length: 15 residues. CDR3 protein: CASSLDRGPQETQYF. The CDR3, as DNA: TGTGCCAGCAGCTTAGATCGAGGGCCCCAAGAGACCCAGTACTTC.

This chain connects TRBV5-1 to TRBJ1-2, with D perhaps matching TRBD1 (6 bases). With 8 bases removed from V and 4 bases from J, the gap between germline ends came to 18 bases. In germline, CDR1 is SGHRS, CDR2 YFSETQ. The CDR3 covers 14 residues. CDR3 nucleotide sequence: TGCGCCAGTAGGCCCGGGACAACGAGCTATGGCTACACCTTC. This gives the protein CASRPGTTSYGYTF.

There are a few counts of this clonotype. The CDR3 loop is CASSAGFAYEQYV. CDR3 coding DNA: TGTGCCAGCAGTGCCGGGTTTGCCTACGAGCAGTACGTC. The rearrangement uses TRBV2 and TRBJ2-7; D not certain. The CDR3 has 13 residues. With 4 bases removed from V and 2 bases from J, the gap between germline ends came to 9 bases. Germline V gene data show CDR1 as SNHLY and CDR2 as FYNNEI.

V is TRBV5-6 and J is TRBJ2-3; TRBD2 matches at 8 bases. The CDR3 runs 15 residues. The V segment lost 0 bases and the J segment 3 bases; nucleotides outside the gene matches: 3. CDR1 is SGHDT, CDR2 YYEEEE, per germline. The CDR3 loop reads CASSLVSGATDTQYF. The CDR3 DNA is TGTGCCAGCAGCTTGGTTAGCGGGGCAACAGATACGCAGTATTTT.

The chain is built from TRBV25-1 and TRBJ1-1; possible D gene TRBD1, 5 bases. The CDR3 is made up of 14 amino acids. V was cut by 6 bases and J by 1 base, with 12 bases left in between. CDR1 and CDR2 (germline): MGHDK, SYGVNS. The chain's CDR3 is CASSEAGGNTEAFF. CDR3 sequence (DNA): TGTGCCAGCAGCGAGGCCGGGGGGAACACTGAAGCTTTCTTT. Drawing the rest from reference TRBV25-1 and TRBJ1-1, the complete variable domain is EADIYQTPRYLVIGTGKKITLECSQTMGHDKMYWYQQDPGMELHLIHYSYGVNSTEKGDLSSESTVSRIRTEHFPLTLESARPSHTSQYLCASSEAGGNTEAFFGQGTRLTVV.

This clonotype appeared a few times. The rearrangement uses TRBV5-1 and TRBJ2-5, with 11 bases matching TRBD2. CDR1 and CDR2 from the germline V gene are SGHRS and YFSETQ. This CDR3 is 16 amino acids long. V was pared by 4 bases and J by 2 bases, with 7 bases of the junction left unmatched. DNA for the CDR3: TGCGCCAGCAGCCTACGGGGGACTAGCGGTCAAGAGACCCAGTACTTC. As protein: CASSLRGTSGQETQYF.

This clonotype has only a few counts. The chain has TRBV3-1 and TRBJ2-2; D ambiguous. With 0 bases removed from V and 5 bases from J, the gap between germline ends came to 7 bases. The CDR3 covers 14 residues. The germline V gene encodes CDR1 LGHDT and CDR2 YNNKEL (reference sequence). The CDR3 loop reads CASSQDQYTGELFF. For the CDR3, the DNA is TGTGCCAGCAGCCAAGATCAGTATACCGGGGAGCTGTTTTTT.

Only a few counts were recorded for this clonotype. The rearrangement joins TRBV20-1 to TRBJ2-7; TRBD1 matches at 7 bases. Germline trimming cut 4 bases from V and 1 base from J; bases unmatched to any gene: 4. The CDR3 runs 13 residues. In germline, CDR1 is DFQATT, CDR2 SNEGSKA (reference sequence). The DNA of the CDR3 is TGCAGTGCTAACCGGGACAGTTCCTACGAGCAGTACTTC. This translates into CSANRDSSYEQYF.

In this sample, this clonotype turned up many times. V usage is TRBV2 and J usage is TRBJ2-2; D is uncertain. V lost 7 bases and J lost 5, with 11 bases in between. The V gene's germline CDR1 is SNHLY and CDR2 FYNNEI. The CDR3 has 13 residues. CDR3 coding DNA: TGTGCCAGCAATGTACGAGTGACCGGGGAGCTGTTTTTT. Its translation: CASNVRVTGELFF.

J is TRBJ2-2 and V is TRBV29-1; D is possibly TRBD1 (5 bases). The V gene's germline CDR1 is SQVTM and CDR2 ANQGSEA. The CDR3 has 14 amino acids. V was cut by 7 bases and J by 0 bases, with 12 bases left in between. CDR3 region: CSAEGASNTGELFF. Here the CDR3 DNA reads TGCAGCGCCGAAGGGGCATCGAACACCGGGGAGCTGTTTTTT.

The chain is built from TRBV3-1 and TRBJ2-2, with 7 bases matching TRBD1. The germline V gene has CDR1 LGHDT and CDR2 YNNKEL (reference sequence). Trimming at V came to 4 bases and at J to 4 bases, leaving 9 bases not matched to a gene. CDR3 length: 16 residues. CDR3 loop: CASSPSTGFGTGELFF. The CDR3 DNA reads as TGTGCCAGCAGCCCCTCGACAGGGTTCGGCACCGGGGAGCTGTTTTTT.